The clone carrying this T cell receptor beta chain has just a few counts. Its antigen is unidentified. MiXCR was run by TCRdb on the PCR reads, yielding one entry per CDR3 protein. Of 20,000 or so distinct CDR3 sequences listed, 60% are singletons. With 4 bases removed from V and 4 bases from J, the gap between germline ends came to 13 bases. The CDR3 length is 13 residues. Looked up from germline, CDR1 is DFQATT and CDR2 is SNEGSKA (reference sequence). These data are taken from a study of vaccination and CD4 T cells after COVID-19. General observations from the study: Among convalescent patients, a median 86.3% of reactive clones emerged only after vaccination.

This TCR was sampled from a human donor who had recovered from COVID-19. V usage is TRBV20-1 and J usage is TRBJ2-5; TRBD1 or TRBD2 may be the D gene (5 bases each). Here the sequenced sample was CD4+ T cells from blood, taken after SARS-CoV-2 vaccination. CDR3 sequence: CSAIVTGLETQYF. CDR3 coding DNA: TGCAGTGCTATTGTGACGGGGCTAGAGACCCAGTACTTC.